This is a list of T cell receptor beta chains from one sample in a study of glioma-infiltrating T cells after dendritic cell vaccination. The protocol was immunoSEQ multiplex PCR, while the TCRdb copy is restricted to in-frame clones and leaves out a portion. The sample carries roughly 96,000 clones, over 60% recorded once. The specimen comprised blood, sampled before dendritic cell vaccination. These receptor sequences come from a human donor with glioblastoma. CDR3s leave out the opening cysteine and the closing phenylalanine or tryptophan. The order of the fields is CDR3 protein, V gene, J gene, clone size. A clone size is listed for some rows: how often the clone was seen (once, few, many), or a class if it is expanded.

ASSGTGELYEQY	TRBV5-1	TRBJ2-7	.
ASSRDRGPYGYT	TRBV6-1	TRBJ1-2	.
AIGQGAYEQY	TRBV11-2	TRBJ2-7	.
ASSYRFGAYGYT	TRBV28	TRBJ1-2	.
ASRGNGRGAYEQY	TRBV28	TRBJ2-7	.
ASSFRGGTEAF	TRBV28	TRBJ1-1	.
ASSDRPGSYNEQF	TRBV6-4	TRBJ2-1	once
ASSLGPRNTIY	TRBV2	TRBJ1-3	few
ASSLDPSTYGYT	TRBV28	TRBJ1-2	.
ASSYGLAGVTDTQY	TRBV5-1	TRBJ2-3	.
ASSLDGAAGDGYT	TRBV11-2	TRBJ1-2	.
ASSYSGGGLETQY	TRBV2	TRBJ2-5	.
ASSPGQGIEKLF	TRBV18	TRBJ1-4	.
ASSRGLAGEITDTQY	TRBV4-1	TRBJ2-3	.
ASSVPGQGISNQPQH	TRBV6-1	TRBJ1-5	.
AWSGVAGPIYNEQF	TRBV30	TRBJ2-1	once
ASSVEGGEKLF	TRBV9	TRBJ1-4	.
ASSIISGGAYNEQF	TRBV19	TRBJ2-1	once
ASSSSGGRYNEQF	TRBV7-9	TRBJ2-1	.
ASSLITGGTQETQY	TRBV27	TRBJ2-5	few
ASSSRTGSSYNEQF	TRBV11-3	TRBJ2-1	.
ASSLGQGNEQY	TRBV7-9	TRBJ2-7	.
ASSPKTTSYF	TRBV7-2	TRBJ2-1	few
ASSLVGLGGIYEQY	TRBV5-8	TRBJ2-7	.
ASSPNRGGGELF	TRBV2	TRBJ2-2	.
ASNSGLAGIQETQY	TRBV9	TRBJ2-5	.
ASSFLLAGLQETQY	TRBV7-9	TRBJ2-5	.
ASSLSAGKQF	TRBV7-3	TRBJ2-1	.